The 21 T cell receptor beta chains below all came from one sample that was sequenced in a study of CD8+ T cells in alopecia areata. Treatment in this sample: oral pan-JAK inhibitor, 5-10 mg twice daily. Sequencing templates came from extracted RNA that was reverse transcribed into cDNA. Repertoires were generated with immunoSEQ multiplex PCR, while TCRdb's copy carries only in-frame clones and drops some. The sample includes more than 100,000 clones, 80% to 90% of them seen just once. Sequencing was performed on CD8+ T cells sorted from blood, taken between weeks 30 and 35, from a patient treated with tofacitinib. Source of these receptors: a human donor with alopecia areata.

The J gene is TRBJ2-1, the V gene TRBV6-5, with D unclear. Per germline, CDR1 MNHEY and CDR2 SVGAGI. The CDR3 consists of 15 residues. Deletions cut 0 bases from V and 0 bases from J, with 6 bases between. The CDR3 region has the DNA TGTGCCAGCAGTTACTCTTCGGGCTCCTACAATGAGCAGTTCTTC. Translated: CASSYSSGSYNEQFF.

The chain joins TRBV5-1 to TRBJ2-2, with D hard to call. Trimming removed 3 bases at V and 2 bases at J, with 8 bases between. The CDR3 loop spans 14 amino acids. The germline V gene has CDR1 SGHRS and CDR2 YFSETQ. CDR3 DNA: TGCGCCAGCAGCTATGGCAGTAACACCGGGGAGCTGTTTTTT. This codes for CASSYGSNTGELFF.

The rearrangement uses TRBV27 and TRBJ2-1; TRBD1 or TRBD2 may be the D gene (5 bases each). Trimming stripped 2 bases from V and 3 bases from J, with 11 bases between. Germline CDR1 is MNHEY and CDR2 is SMNVEV (reference sequence). This CDR3 has 15 amino acids. The CDR3 region is CASSLGTGSYNEQFF. The CDR3 DNA reads TGTGCCAGCAGTTTAGGGACGGGGAGCTACAATGAGCAGTTCTTC.

The J gene is TRBJ1-2, the V gene TRBV29-1; tentative D call: TRBD1 (5 bases). The CDR3 runs to 14 residues. Trimming stripped 6 bases from V and 1 base from J, with 15 bases between. Per germline, CDR1 SQVTM and CDR2 ANQGSEA. The CDR3 DNA reads TGCAGCGTCGACCAAGGGGAGATTAACTATGGCTACACCTTC. This codes for CSVDQGEINYGYTF.

This chain joins TRBV5-6 and TRBJ2-3; D uncertain. The CDR3 loop spans 12 amino acids. Germline V CDR1 and CDR2: SGHDT, YYEEEE. Trimming shortened V by 4 bases and J by 6 bases, and 9 bases separated the two germline ends. This CDR3 is CASSPARDTQYF. CDR3 in DNA: TGTGCCAGCAGCCCGGCCCGGGATACGCAGTATTTT.

CDR3 DNA: TGCGCCAGCAGCCACAACCCGGACAGGGCTGAAAACACCATATATTTT. It encodes CASSHNPDRAENTIYF. V gene TRBV4-1 combines with J gene TRBJ1-3, with 8 bases that match TRBD1. The J segment lost 6 bases and the V segment lost 3 bases, leaving 10 bases of the junction unmatched. The CDR3 sequence is 16 residues long. Germline CDR1 and CDR2: MGHRA and YSYEKL.

The chain is built from TRBV7-6 and TRBJ1-1; D unclear. V dropped 1 base and J dropped 1 base, with 16 bases sitting between them. Germline CDR1 is SGHVS and CDR2 is FNYEAQ. The CDR3 runs 17 residues. The CDR3 region is CASSLVGGQLGNTEAFF. CDR3 DNA: TGTGCCAGCAGCTTAGTAGGCGGGCAACTAGGGAACACTGAAGCTTTCTTT.

The J gene is TRBJ2-7, the V gene TRBV6-5, with D perhaps matching TRBD2 (6 bases). CDR3 length: 15 residues. Germline CDR1 is MNHEY and CDR2 is SVGAGI. V shed 0 bases and J shed 2 bases, with 11 bases lying between them. CDR3 sequence (DNA): TGTGCCAGCAGTTACTCTCAGGAGGGTACCTACGAGCAGTACTTC. It specifies CASSYSQEGTYEQYF.

This clone has just one count. V and J are TRBV30 and TRBJ1-2; possible D gene TRBD1, 6 bases. The V and J ends lost 5 bases and 12 bases respectively, with 16 bases between them. The CDR3 sequence is 11 residues long. Germline V gene sequence: CDR1 GTSNPN, CDR2 SVGIG (reference sequence). The CDR3 sequence: CAWGSPGGHTF. DNA of the CDR3: TGTGCCTGGGGTAGCCCGGGGGGCCACACCTTC.

The rearrangement links TRBV18 to TRBJ2-7; tentative D call: TRBD1 (5 bases). Trimming took 3 bases from V and 5 from J, leaving 11 bases between them. The germline CDR1 and CDR2 sequences are KGHSH and LQKENI. The CDR3 extends over 13 amino acids. The DNA of the CDR3 is TGTGCCAGCTCACCGACAGAGTCCAACGAGCAGTACTTC. Protein sequence: CASSPTESNEQYF.

The table lists this clone with a few counts. The chain uses TRBV27 and TRBJ2-7; tentatively, D is TRBD2 (6 bases). Per germline, CDR1 MNHEY and CDR2 SMNVEV (reference sequence). V was cut by 2 bases and J by 3 bases, with 8 bases left in between. This CDR3 is built from 13 residues. The CDR3: CASSLGGYYEQYF. The CDR3, as DNA: TGTGCCAGCAGTTTAGGGGGGTACTACGAGCAGTACTTC.

This chain links TRBV27 with TRBJ2-7, with 7 bases aligning to TRBD2. CDR1 is MNHEY, CDR2 SMNVEV, per germline (reference sequence). The CDR3 loop spans 13 amino acids. V was pared by 6 bases and J by 0 bases, with 2 bases of the junction left unmatched. The CDR3 region is CASRGGSSYEQYF. Here the CDR3 DNA reads TGTGCCAGCAGGGGAGGGAGCTCCTACGAGCAGTACTTC.

The chain couples TRBV5-6 to TRBJ1-1; unclear D gene. This CDR3 spans 13 amino acids. The germline CDR1 and CDR2 sequences are SGHDT and YYEEEE. V lost 4 bases to trimming and J lost 2 bases, with 9 bases between them. CDR3 in DNA: TGTGCCAGCAGCGTAGGAGGCAACACTGAAGCTTTCTTT. It encodes CASSVGGNTEAFF.

CDR3 sequence (DNA): TGTGCCAGCAGCTCCGGGACAGGGGCCGCCTACAATGAGCAGTTCTTC. It specifies CASSSGTGAAYNEQFF. The J gene is TRBJ2-1, the V gene TRBV5-4; TRBD1 agrees at 10 bases. This CDR3 region has 16 residues. Germline values: CDR1 SGHNT, CDR2 YYREEE (reference sequence). V lost 3 bases and J lost 2; bases outside the gene matches: 5. Looking up the rest from reference TRBV5-4 and TRBJ2-1 gives the full variable domain: ETGVTQSPTHLIKTRGQQVTLRCSSQSGHNTVSWYQQALGQGPQFIFQYYREEENGRGNFPPRFSGLQFPNYSSELNVNALELDDSALYLCASSSGTGAAYNEQFFGPGTRLTVL.

This clone was seen a single time. This chain links TRBV5-6 with TRBJ1-2, with D unresolved. Trimming pared 0 bases from V and 3 bases from J, leaving 9 bases between. CDR1 is SGHDT, CDR2 YYEEEE, per germline. The CDR3 has 14 residues. CDR3: CASSLGSRHYGYTF. The CDR3 DNA reads as TGTGCCAGCAGCTTGGGGAGCCGGCACTATGGCTACACCTTC.

The chain uses TRBV18 and TRBJ2-5; D possibly matches TRBD1 or TRBD2 (5 bases each). This CDR3 comprises 13 residues. Germline values: CDR1 KGHSH, CDR2 LQKENI. Between the trimmed V and J ends, which lost 4 bases and 3 bases, there was a span of 9 bases. The CDR3 loop is CASSRDGEETQYF. The DNA for the CDR3 is TGTGCCAGCTCACGGGACGGAGAAGAGACCCAGTACTTC.

A few counts support this clone. The rearrangement uses TRBV19 and TRBJ2-1; 9 nucleotides line up with TRBD2. Per the germline V gene, CDR1 is LNHDA and CDR2 is SQIVND (reference sequence). After removal of 2 bases from V and 9 bases from J, the junction contained 5 bases not matched to a gene. This CDR3 is 14 amino acids long. The CDR3 protein is CASSITPTSGEQFF. DNA of the CDR3: TGTGCCAGTAGTATAACCCCGACTAGCGGTGAGCAGTTCTTC.

V usage is TRBV9 and J usage is TRBJ2-7; 7 positions agree with TRBD1. Germline assignment: CDR1 SGDLS and CDR2 YYNGEE. Trimming removed 0 bases from V and 3 bases from J; junction bases left unmatched: 6. The CDR3 has 15 residues. CDR3 in DNA: TGTGCCAGCAGCGTAGGGGACAGCCACTACTACGAGCAGTACTTC. Translating gives CASSVGDSHYYEQYF.

This clone was detected only once. The V call is TRBV29-1, the J call TRBJ2-1; 7 bases match TRBD1. V shed 1 base and J 0 bases; nucleotides not matched to a gene: 6. Germline CDR1 is SQVTM and CDR2 is ANQGSEA. CDR3 length: 16 residues. Written as DNA, the CDR3 is TGCAGCGTTGAAGGGAAGACAGGGAGCTCCTACAATGAGCAGTTCTTC. Encoded protein: CSVEGKTGSSYNEQFF.

The chain couples TRBV6-6 to TRBJ2-7, with D unresolved. Germline CDR1 is MNHNY and CDR2 is SVGAGI (reference sequence). V was pared by 8 bases and J by 3 bases, with 5 bases between. The CDR3 sequence is 10 residues long. This CDR3 is CASGDYEQYF. The DNA of the CDR3 is TGTGCCAGCGGTGACTACGAGCAGTACTTC.

This clone showed up just once. The rearrangement links TRBV6-1 to TRBJ1-1; possible D gene TRBD1, 5 bases. This CDR3 spans 12 amino acids. V was shortened by 7 bases and J by 6 bases, with 12 bases between the two germline ends. CDR1 and CDR2 (germline): MNHNS, SASEGT. CDR3 sequence reads: CASTRDRPEAFF. As DNA, the CDR3 is TGTGCCAGCACCCGGGACCGGCCTGAAGCTTTCTTT.